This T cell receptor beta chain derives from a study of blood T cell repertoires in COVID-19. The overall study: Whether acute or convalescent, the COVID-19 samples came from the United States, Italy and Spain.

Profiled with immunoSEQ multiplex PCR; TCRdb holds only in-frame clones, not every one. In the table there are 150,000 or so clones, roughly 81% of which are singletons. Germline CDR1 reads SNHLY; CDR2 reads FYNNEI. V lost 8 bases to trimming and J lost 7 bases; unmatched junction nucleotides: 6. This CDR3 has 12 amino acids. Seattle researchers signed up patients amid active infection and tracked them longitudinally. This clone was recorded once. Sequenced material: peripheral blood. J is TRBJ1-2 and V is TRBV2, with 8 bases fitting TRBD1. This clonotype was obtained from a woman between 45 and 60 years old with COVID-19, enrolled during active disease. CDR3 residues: CASEGQVSGYTF. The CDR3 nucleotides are TGTGCCAGCGAGGGACAGGTTAGTGGCTACACCTTC.